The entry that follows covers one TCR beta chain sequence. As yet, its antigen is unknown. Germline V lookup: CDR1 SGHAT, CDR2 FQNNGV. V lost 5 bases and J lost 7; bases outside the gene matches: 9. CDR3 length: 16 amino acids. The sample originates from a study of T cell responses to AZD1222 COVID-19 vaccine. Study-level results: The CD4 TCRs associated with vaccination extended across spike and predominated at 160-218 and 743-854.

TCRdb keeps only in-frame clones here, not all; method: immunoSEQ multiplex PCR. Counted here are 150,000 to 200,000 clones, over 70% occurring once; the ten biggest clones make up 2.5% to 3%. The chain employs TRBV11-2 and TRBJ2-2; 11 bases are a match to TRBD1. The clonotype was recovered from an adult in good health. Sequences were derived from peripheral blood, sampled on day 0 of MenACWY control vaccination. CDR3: CASSISDRGRSGELFF. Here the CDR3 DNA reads TGTGCCAGCAGCATTTCGGACAGGGGGCGAAGCGGGGAGCTGTTTTTT.